The rows below give T cell receptor beta chains drawn from one sample of a study of T cells in Graves' hyperthyroidism and ophthalmopathy. One entry per CDR3 protein results from TCRdb running MiXCR on the multiplex PCR reads. The sample records under 350,000 distinct CDR3 sequences, about 18% being singletons. Material for sequencing was blood. The receptors stem from a woman aged 60-75 years with Graves' ophthalmopathy. The conserved cysteine and the conserved F or W are not part of the CDR3 here. Fields, in order: V gene, J gene, CDR3 protein.

TRBV24-1	TRBJ1-5	ATSESSWGNQPQH
TRBV18	TRBJ1-1	ATLVGMNTEAF
TRBV6-1	TRBJ2-7	ASSEGQGMWYEQY
TRBV6-1	TRBJ1-2	ASAGQGAEGYT
TRBV29-1	TRBJ1-1	SVGPPDGRSTEAF
TRBV20-1	TRBJ2-7	SARDQWGRAVGYEQY
TRBV27	TRBJ1-6	ASSPPHYNSPLH
TRBV5-1	TRBJ1-1	ASSDGTMGTEAF
TRBV25-1	TRBJ1-4	ASSASERLNEKLF
TRBV5-5	TRBJ2-3	ASSAEAGLTDTQY
TRBV29-1	TRBJ2-1	SGRGGIYNEQF
TRBV7-2	TRBJ2-2	ASSSYRGGELF
TRBV20-1	TRBJ1-4	SARGVKQNEKLF
TRBV4-1	TRBJ2-7	ASSQATGGSPGEQY
TRBV11-2	TRBJ1-5	ASSLDPGINQPQH
TRBV5-1	TRBJ2-5	ASSPGQTRGETQY
TRBV6-4	TRBJ1-1	ASRQTQNTEAF
TRBV27	TRBJ2-7	ASSLFLGTYEQY
TRBV6-1	TRBJ1-1	ASGEPLRNTEAF
TRBV2	TRBJ1-4	ASSAGTGGAVGEKLF
TRBV7-9	TRBJ1-2	ASSLVRSALPGGYT
TRBV7-8	TRBJ2-7	ASSLRTGPYEQY
TRBV6-2/TRBV6-3	TRBJ2-3	ASSRRRGQGSTDTQY
TRBV5-1	TRBJ1-4	ASSLGTGFTATNEKLF
TRBV20-1	TRBJ2-7	SARDYQREATIEYEQY
TRBV9	TRBJ1-6	ASSVEGQGSPLH
TRBV5-1	TRBJ1-6	ASSWGAGTTSPLH
TRBV28	TRBJ1-5	ASSLNRAMGNQPQH
TRBV6-1	TRBJ1-2	ASSPPGDQAGYGYT
TRBV6-1	TRBJ2-7	ASSSPGTSNPEQY
TRBV6-1	TRBJ2-7	ASRKDSYYEQY
TRBV20-1	TRBJ2-3	SAPHLTGRDTQY
TRBV12-3/TRBV12-4	TRBJ2-1	ASSSGQGWGYNEQF
TRBV19	TRBJ2-7	ATKAVAASYEQY
TRBV7-8	TRBJ2-7	ASSPPRSDEQY
TRBV11-2	TRBJ1-1	ASSSDRRSEAF
TRBV11-2	TRBJ2-1	ASSLDTRTSGHNEQF
TRBV18	TRBJ1-5	ASSQGMDQPQH
TRBV29-1	TRBJ2-1	SVGGQYYNEQF
TRBV5-6	TRBJ2-7	ASRRRGAQY
TRBV27	TRBJ2-5	ASSHTGYETQY
TRBV12-3/TRBV12-4	TRBJ1-4	ASSLRAYNEKLF
TRBV2	TRBJ1-4	ASTYPPDTNEKLF
TRBV5-1	TRBJ2-7	ASNHQSGQLDEQY
TRBV27	TRBJ1-4	ASSLVATNKKLF
TRBV18	TRBJ2-7	ASSPPLGEQY
TRBV3-1	TRBJ2-4	ASSQRGGNIQY
TRBV7-2	TRBJ2-5	ASSLHFQETQY
TRBV5-5	TRBJ1-5	ASSPSGNQPQH
TRBV9	TRBJ2-2	ASSVVETPGELF
TRBV6-1	TRBJ2-7	ATSGGSGEQY
TRBV5-1	TRBJ1-1	ASSFLGPGNTEAF
TRBV5-1	TRBJ2-5	ASSFGDYGGETQY
TRBV5-8	TRBJ2-7	ASSLGPFYEQY
TRBV13	TRBJ2-5	ASSLGGTEKETQY
TRBV5-8	TRBJ2-7	ASSLGGIPYEQY
TRBV2	TRBJ2-5	ASSHSAREETQY
TRBV27	TRBJ1-4	ASRQYGQSNEKLF
TRBV5-1	TRBJ2-2	ASSLGHMNTGELF
TRBV7-2	TRBJ2-7	ASSSNRQGEQY